The next 13 T cell receptor beta chains were all read from a single sample in a study of cytomegalovirus exposure and HLA in healthy donors. Vbeta (60) and Jbeta (13) primers were used in the PCR. Using immunoSEQ multiplex PCR, the repertoire was profiled, and TCRdb retains in-frame clones only, with some absent. Of fewer than 80,000 clones in the sample, roughly 68% are singletons; the top ten hold 11%. The sample taken for sequencing was PBMCs. The receptors here all came from a woman aged 55-69 years in good health and CMV-seropositive.

As DNA, the CDR3 is TGCAGCGTTGATAAGTCAGTCTCGGGCTATGGCTACACCTTC. Translated: CSVDKSVSGYGYTF. V gene TRBV29-1 combines with J gene TRBJ1-2, with no clear D. Trimming removed 3 bases at V and 4 bases at J, with 15 bases between. The CDR3 is made up of 14 amino acids. Germline assignment: CDR1 SQVTM and CDR2 ANQGSEA.

CDR3 nucleotides: TGTGCCAGTAGTTCGGGACAGCCCCAGCATTTT. Residues: CASSSGQPQHF. The gene calls are TRBV19 and TRBJ1-5; D is unresolved. V shed 5 bases and J shed 7 bases, with 6 bases lying between them. CDR1 and CDR2 from the germline V gene are LNHDA and SQIVND (reference sequence). This CDR3 contains 11 residues.

This clone was observed a handful of times. The rearrangement uses TRBV30 and TRBJ2-3; maybe TRBD1 (6 bases). Germline CDR1 reads GTSNPN; CDR2 reads SVGIG (reference sequence). The CDR3 runs to 15 residues. Between the trimmed V and J ends, which lost 0 bases and 14 bases, there was a span of 24 bases. The CDR3: CAWSVYPGQSRGLYF. CDR3 in DNA: TGTGCCTGGAGTGTATACCCTGGACAGTCAAGGGGCCTGTATTTT.

This chain's CDR3 is CASSLGEGPIIQYF. In DNA, the CDR3 is TGTGCCAGTAGTTTGGGGGAGGGCCCCATCATTCAGTACTTC. V usage is TRBV19 and J usage is TRBJ2-4; 7 bases agree with TRBD2. Losses at the gene ends were 5 bases for V and 9 bases for J; bases not matched to a gene: 10. Germline CDR1 is LNHDA and CDR2 is SQIVND (reference sequence). The CDR3 extends over 14 amino acids.

This chain connects TRBV19 to TRBJ1-4; weak D call: TRBD1 (6 bases). Trimming took 4 bases from V and 8 from J, leaving 14 bases between them. The germline V gene encodes CDR1 LNHDA and CDR2 SQIVND (reference sequence). The CDR3 totals 14 residues. CDR3 sequence: CASSNRGAEEKLFF. Here the CDR3 DNA reads TGTGCCAGTAGTAATCGGGGGGCGGAGGAAAAACTGTTTTTT.

CDR3 residues: CASSALGTGNGYTF. The DNA of the CDR3 is TGTGCCAGCAGTGCCCTCGGGACAGGGAATGGCTACACCTTC. This chain links TRBV6-1 with TRBJ1-2, with 9 positions matching TRBD1. V trimming: 4 bases; J trimming: 6 bases; junction bases outside the gene matches: 6. The germline gives CDR1 MNHNS, CDR2 SASEGT. This CDR3 is 14 amino acids long.

The rearrangement uses TRBV5-6 and TRBJ2-7; possibly TRBD2 for D (6 bases). This CDR3 contains 15 residues. Trimming removed 2 bases from V and 4 bases from J, with 16 bases in between. Germline V lookup: CDR1 SGHDT, CDR2 YYEEEE. CDR3 in DNA: TGTGCCAGCAGCTTAAGGGACGGACGGGGGTACGAGCAGTACTTC. It specifies CASSLRDGRGYEQYF. The variable domain in full, completed from reference TRBV5-6 and TRBJ2-7, reads DAGVTQSPTHLIKTRGQQVTLRCSPKSGHDTVSWYQQALGQGPQFIFQYYEEEERQRGNFPDRFSGHQFPNYSSELNVNALLLGDSALYLCASSLRDGRGYEQYFGPGTRLTVT.

In DNA, the CDR3 is TGCGCCAGCAGTCGTAATAGTCGGGGGGGTGCCACTGAAGCTTTCTTT. Its protein is CASSRNSRGGATEAFF. The chain couples TRBV5-1 to TRBJ1-1; D might be TRBD1 (5 bases). CDR1 and CDR2 (germline): SGHRS, YFSETQ. The CDR3 has 16 amino acids. Trimming removed 5 bases at V and 4 bases at J, with 21 bases between.

V usage is TRBV5-1 and J usage is TRBJ1-1, with D maybe TRBD1 (6 bases). Germline-derived CDR1 and CDR2 are SGHRS and YFSETQ. This CDR3 is 13 amino acids long. V was pared by 7 bases and J by 6 bases, with 16 bases between. The CDR3 nucleotides are TGCGCCAGCTCCTCGTGGACAGCTCCTGAAGCTTTCTTT. Translated: CASSSWTAPEAFF.

The rearrangement uses TRBV7-2 and TRBJ2-5; D is possibly TRBD2 (6 bases). This CDR3 contains 14 residues. V was trimmed by 0 bases and J by 3 bases, leaving 8 bases between them. Germline-derived CDR1 and CDR2 are SGHTA and FQGNSA. CDR3 nucleotide sequence: TGTGCCAGCAGCTTAGCGGGGAGGAAAGAGACCCAGTACTTC. The encoded protein is CASSLAGRKETQYF.

The chain couples TRBV27 to TRBJ1-6; D perhaps matches TRBD1 (5 bases). The CDR3 contains 15 residues. V shed 6 bases and J shed 10 bases, with 19 bases lying between them. Germline CDR1 MNHEY, CDR2 SMNVEV (reference sequence). CDR3 loop: CASRRQPQGYSPLHF. Written as DNA, the CDR3 is TGTGCCAGCAGGCGACAGCCTCAAGGGTACTCACCCCTCCACTTT.

The gene calls are TRBV19 and TRBJ2-5; the D is unclear. Germline V gene data show CDR1 as LNHDA and CDR2 as SQIVND (reference sequence). V shed 6 bases and J shed 5 bases, with 13 bases lying between them. The CDR3 has 13 amino acids. In nucleotides, the CDR3 is TGTGCCAGTAGCCTCACTATTGTGGAGACCCAGTACTTC. Its protein product is CASSLTIVETQYF.

The rearrangement joins TRBV4-1 to TRBJ1-3, with 8 bases aligning to TRBD1. Germline loops: CDR1 MGHRA, CDR2 YSYEKL. With V trimmed by 0 bases and J by 7 bases, 5 bases remained unmatched. The CDR3 loop spans 15 amino acids. The CDR3 loop is CASSQDPQGANTIYF. CDR3 DNA sequence: TGCGCCAGCAGCCAAGATCCCCAGGGGGCGAACACCATATATTTT.